The 27 T cell receptor beta chains given below trace back to one sample, sequenced in a study of T cell clonotyping in hematopoietic cell transplantation. Libraries were prepared by immunoSEQ multiplex PCR; TCRdb keeps only in-frame clonotypes and omits some of them. The table records nearly 70,000 clones, approximately 94% of them present only once. Input material: peripheral blood mononuclear cells. Every receptor here comes from a man aged 45-65 years in good health. Some clones in this sample may be carry-over from other donors' samples.

The rearrangement joins TRBV4-1 to TRBJ2-1, with 12 bases identical to TRBD2. With V trimmed by 4 bases and J by 7 bases, 8 bases remained unmatched. The CDR3 has 16 residues. Germline CDR1 reads MGHRA; CDR2 reads YSYEKL. The CDR3 here is CASSPPSGRAGNEQFF. The CDR3 DNA reads TGCGCCAGCAGCCCCCCTAGCGGGAGGGCGGGTAATGAGCAGTTCTTC.

The genes are TRBV5-3 and TRBJ1-5; D unclear. TRBV5-3 is treated as an ORF (open reading frame) with a function not yet certain. V was trimmed by 0 bases and J by 7 bases, leaving 8 bases between them. This CDR3 has 13 amino acids. The CDR3 nucleotides are TGTGCCAGAAGCTTGGCGGCGGAGCAGCCCCAGCATTTT. It specifies CARSLAAEQPQHF.

The chain uses TRBV29-1 and TRBJ2-3, with 13 bases lining up with TRBD2. From germline, CDR1 is SQVTM and CDR2 ANQGSEA. The CDR3 length is 19 residues. The junction had 12 bases not matched to a gene; V was cut back by 0 bases and J by 3 bases. This CDR3 is CSVEDPRTSGRRVTDTQYF. The DNA for the CDR3 is TGCAGCGTTGAAGATCCCCGGACTAGCGGGAGAAGGGTGACAGATACGCAGTATTTT.

This chain uses TRBV5-1 with TRBJ1-2, with 10 bases that match TRBD1. Losses at the gene ends were 4 bases for V and 4 bases for J; bases not matched to a gene: 10. Germline values: CDR1 SGHRS, CDR2 YFSETQ. The CDR3 contains 16 residues. CDR3: CASSIAGTGAFYGYTF. The CDR3 DNA reads TGCGCCAGCAGCATAGCCGGGACAGGGGCCTTCTATGGCTACACCTTC.

The rearrangement links TRBV25-1 to TRBJ2-7; 7 bases map to TRBD1. The CDR3 covers 14 residues. Per the germline V gene, CDR1 is MGHDK and CDR2 is SYGVNS. V lost 4 bases and J lost 6; bases outside the gene matches: 9. The CDR3 DNA reads TGTGCCAGCAGTGCAGAGACAGGGTCGTTCGAGCAGTACTTC. Translating it yields CASSAETGSFEQYF.

This chain connects TRBV6-1 to TRBJ1-1; 9 bases are shared with TRBD1. CDR1 is MNHNS and CDR2 is SASEGT in the germline V gene. V gave up 7 bases and J gave up 5 bases; unmatched junction bases: 11. The CDR3 covers 15 residues. CDR3 region: CASISPGTGLTEAFF. CDR3 in DNA: TGTGCCAGCATCAGCCCCGGGACAGGGTTAACTGAAGCTTTCTTT.

The rearrangement links TRBV7-3 to TRBJ1-2; TRBD1 is a possible D gene (5 bases). The germline CDR1 and CDR2 sequences are SGHTA and FQGTGA. This CDR3 contains 13 residues. V lost 5 bases and J lost 8, with 15 bases in between. CDR3: CASSQQGARGYTF. In DNA, the CDR3 is TGTGCCAGCAGCCAACAAGGGGCGCGAGGCTACACCTTC.

The chain couples TRBV9 to TRBJ2-2, with D perhaps given as TRBD1 or TRBD2 (5 bases each). Germline-derived CDR1 and CDR2 are SGDLS and YYNGEE. Trimming took 3 bases from V and 2 from J, leaving 8 bases between them. The CDR3 is 14 amino acids. CDR3 DNA sequence: TGTGCCAGCAGCGCCCGGGACAACACCGGGGAGCTGTTTTTT. This codes for CASSARDNTGELFF.

The chain links TRBV7-9 to TRBJ1-5; D is undetermined. The germline CDR1 and CDR2 sequences are SEHNR and FQNEAQ (reference sequence). Trimming took 8 bases from V and 4 from J, leaving 12 bases between them. This CDR3 region has 13 residues. The CDR3 nucleotides read TGTGCCAGCGCGCATTACACGAATCAGCCCCAGCATTTT. Amino acid sequence: CASAHYTNQPQHF.

This clone was counted a few times. The chain carries TRBV7-2 and TRBJ2-7; 7 bases agree with TRBD1. The length of the CDR3 is 15 residues. Per the germline V gene, CDR1 is SGHTA and CDR2 is FQGNSA. J was trimmed by 6 bases and V by 5 bases; bases with no gene match: 13. CDR3 sequence: CASSRPTGSSSEQYF. CDR3 sequence (DNA): TGTGCCAGCAGCCGACCGACAGGGAGCTCTTCCGAGCAGTACTTC. The full variable domain, its missing parts supplied by reference TRBV7-2 and TRBJ2-7, is GAGVSQSPSNKVTEKGKDVELRCDPISGHTALYWYRQSLGQGLEFLIYFQGNSAPDKSGLPSDRFSAERTGGSVSTLTIQRTQQEDSAVYLCASSRPTGSSSEQYFGPGTRLTVT.

The CDR3 sequence: CASSQEPSGSSWEQYF. The CDR3 DNA is TGTGCCAGCAGCCAAGAGCCTAGCGGGAGTTCCTGGGAGCAGTACTTC. The chain uses TRBV4-2 and TRBJ2-7, with TRBD2 identical over 10 bases. Per the germline V gene, CDR1 is LGHNA and CDR2 is YNFKEQ. CDR3 length equals 16 residues. The ends lost 0 bases at V and 7 bases at J; junction bases unmatched: 9.

The J gene is TRBJ2-7, the V gene TRBV11-2; 7 bases are a match to TRBD1. Germline CDR1 SGHAT, CDR2 FQNNGV. Germline trimming cut 2 bases from V and 5 bases from J; bases unmatched to any gene: 9. This CDR3 has 15 amino acids. Written as DNA, the CDR3 is TGTGCCAGCAGCTTATTTTACAGGGGCGAAAACGAGCAGTACTTC. This translates into CASSLFYRGENEQYF.

The rearrangement joins TRBV13 to TRBJ2-3; no firm D call. Germline CDR1 reads PRHDT; CDR2 reads FYEKMQ (reference sequence). The CDR3 has 12 residues. V lost 5 bases to trimming and J lost 4 bases, with 7 bases between them. Here the CDR3 DNA reads TGTGCCAGCAGCCGCCAAGCAGATACGCAGTATTTT. Its protein product is CASSRQADTQYF.

The rearrangement links TRBV7-9 to TRBJ1-6; D gene unclear. Germline assignment: CDR1 SEHNR and CDR2 FQNEAQ (reference sequence). Between the trimmed V and J ends, which lost 1 base and 7 bases, there was a span of 5 bases. This CDR3 region has 13 residues. DNA for the CDR3: TGTGCCAGCAGCTTAGAATTGAATTCACCCCTCCACTTT. This codes for CASSLELNSPLHF.

V and J are TRBV29-1 and TRBJ1-1; D is perhaps TRBD1 (6 bases). V shed 6 bases and J shed 1 base, with 12 bases lying between them. CDR1 and CDR2 from the germline V gene are SQVTM and ANQGSEA. The CDR3 loop spans 13 amino acids. CDR3 residues: CSVRDTQNTEAFF. The DNA for the CDR3 is TGCAGCGTCAGGGACACCCAGAACACTGAAGCTTTCTTT.

The chain joins TRBV5-6 to TRBJ2-3; D might be TRBD1 or TRBD2, each matching 6 bases. CDR1 is SGHDT and CDR2 is YYEEEE in the germline V gene. The CDR3 consists of 15 residues. V was clipped by 2 bases and J by 0 bases, with 10 bases between them. Written as DNA, the CDR3 is TGTGCCAGCAGCTTACAGGGACTTAGCACAGATACGCAGTATTTT. Protein product: CASSLQGLSTDTQYF.

The rearrangement uses TRBV19 and TRBJ1-2; D gene uncertain. V was shortened by 5 bases and J by 6 bases, with 16 bases between the two germline ends. CDR1 is LNHDA, CDR2 SQIVND, per germline (reference sequence). This CDR3 comprises 14 residues. The CDR3 loop is CASSLREWRDGYTF. The CDR3 bases are TGTGCCAGTAGTTTAAGGGAATGGCGGGATGGCTACACCTTC.

V and J are TRBV27 and TRBJ2-2, with TRBD2 identical over 9 bases. CDR1 and CDR2 (germline): MNHEY, SMNVEV (reference sequence). V was clipped by 8 bases and J by 9 bases; unmatched bases: 19. The CDR3 loop spans 17 amino acids. In DNA form, the CDR3 reads TGTGCCAGCCCTCAAGCGGGAGGCCGGGGGTTGGTGTGGGAGCTGTTTTTT. Encoded protein: CASPQAGGRGLVWELFF.

The J gene is TRBJ1-5, the V gene TRBV29-1; D remains unclear. The CDR3 covers 12 residues. With 4 bases removed from V and 3 bases from J, the gap between germline ends came to 7 bases. CDR1 SQVTM and CDR2 ANQGSEA come from the germline V gene. CDR3 sequence reads: CSVGIANQPQHF. The CDR3 bases are TGCAGCGTTGGAATTGCCAATCAGCCCCAGCATTTT.

The rearrangement links TRBV6-6 to TRBJ2-7; D is unclear. This CDR3 contains 13 residues. Trimming took off 2 bases at V and 2 bases at J, with 7 bases between the two ends. From germline, CDR1 is MNHNY and CDR2 SVGAGI (reference sequence). The CDR3 protein is CASSYGLAYEQYF. The CDR3 DNA is TGTGCCAGCAGTTACGGTTTGGCCTACGAGCAGTACTTC.

The chain is built from TRBV27 and TRBJ2-7, with 12 bases that match TRBD1. The CDR3 is 17 residues long. Germline V gene sequence: CDR1 MNHEY, CDR2 SMNVEV (reference sequence). J gave up 4 bases and V 1 base, and 8 bases lay outside the gene matches. CDR3 amino acids: CASSLYSGTGGRYEQYF. Written as DNA, the CDR3 is TGTGCCAGCAGTTTATATTCGGGGACAGGGGGCAGGTACGAGCAGTACTTC.

The V and J genes are TRBV5-6 and TRBJ2-3, with D possibly matching TRBD1 (5 bases). This CDR3 comprises 15 residues. The germline CDR1 and CDR2 sequences are SGHDT and YYEEEE. The V end lost 2 bases, the J end lost 1 base, and 11 bases lay between the germline ends. Here the CDR3 DNA reads TGTGCCAGCAGCTTTTGGGCAGGGCGCACAGATACGCAGTATTTT. This encodes CASSFWAGRTDTQYF.

J is TRBJ2-2 and V is TRBV5-1; 7 bases agree with TRBD1. J gave up 5 bases and V 0 bases, and 4 bases lay outside the gene matches. Germline V gene lookup returns CDR1 SGHRS and CDR2 YFSETQ. The CDR3 extends over 15 amino acids. The DNA of the CDR3 is TGCGCCAGCAGCTTGGGGGACAGACATACCGGGGAGCTGTTTTTT. The encoded protein is CASSLGDRHTGELFF.

The chain couples TRBV7-3 to TRBJ2-3; 10 nucleotides agree with TRBD1. Germline-derived CDR1 and CDR2 are SGHTA and FQGTGA. The length of the CDR3 is 14 residues. V was pared by 8 bases and J by 4 bases, with 6 bases of the junction left unmatched. The CDR3 DNA is TGTGCCAGCGCGAGGGACAGGGGCCCAGATACGCAGTATTTT. This sequence encodes CASARDRGPDTQYF.

The CDR3 reads CASSVQGNTGELFF. The CDR3 DNA sequence: TGTGCCAGCAGTGTACAGGGGAACACCGGGGAGCTGTTTTTT. This rearrangement joins TRBV2 to TRBJ2-2; possibly TRBD1 for D (6 bases). CDR1 and CDR2 (germline): SNHLY, FYNNEI. V was clipped by 4 bases and J by 1 base, with 7 bases between them. The CDR3 length is 14 residues.

This clone appeared a single time. CDR3 loop: CASSIDRSGTASRAEKLFF. The CDR3 bases are TGTGCCAGTAGTATAGATAGGTCGGGGACGGCGTCGCGGGCGGAAAAACTGTTTTTT. The chain recombines TRBV19 with TRBJ1-4, with D perhaps TRBD1 (5 bases). Germline CDR1 is LNHDA and CDR2 is SQIVND (reference sequence). Between the trimmed V and J ends, which lost 0 bases and 8 bases, there was a span of 25 bases. This CDR3 is built from 19 residues.

The rearrangement joins TRBV19 to TRBJ2-3, with D possibly being TRBD1 (6 bases). Per germline, CDR1 LNHDA and CDR2 SQIVND (reference sequence). The ends were cut back, 11 bases at V and 9 bases at J, with 15 bases in the middle. The CDR3 runs 11 residues. The CDR3 nucleotides are TGTGCCGTGGTCGTGAGGGGGACGCAGTATTTT. Residues: CAVVVRGTQYF.